A few counts support the clone carrying this T cell receptor (beta chain). Its specificity is unknown. The sample comes from a study of naive and memory T cell subsets. Study findings and constraints: There was no ground truth to check naive and memory subset results.

Germline CDR1 and CDR2: LNHNV and YYDKDF (reference sequence). This CDR3 region has 14 residues. V was cut by 1 base and J by 5 bases, with 12 bases left in between. From the second PCR step, alpha and beta chains were amplified apart. Four subsets defined by CD45RA and CD27 were sorted after CD3, CD4, CD8 and live/dead staining. The beta constant-region primer was an equimolar mix of two oligonucleotides covering TRBC1 and TRBC2. TCRdb fed the UMI-ligation and nested PCR reads into MiXCR, producing one record per CDR3 protein. This sample has 120,000 to 150,000 distinct CDR3 sequences; more than 15% occur once, and the top ten carry about 0.15%.

The sequenced sample was naive CD4+ T cells from blood. This chain uses TRBV15 with TRBJ2-7; unclear D gene. The clonotype originates from a human donor in good health. CDR3 region: CATSRVPGFNEQYF. The CDR3 nucleotides read TGTGCCACCAGCAGAGTTCCAGGATTTAACGAGCAGTACTTC.